This is a list of T cell receptor beta chains from one sample in a study of cytomegalovirus exposure and HLA in healthy donors. Assay used: immunoSEQ multiplex PCR; TCRdb lists only in-frame clones, some missing. Counted here are fewer than 85,000 clones, over 65% occurring once; the ten biggest clones make up 9.1%. Source material: PBMCs. Receptors originate from a man in his forties in good health and CMV-seropositive. Each CDR3 is given with its conserved first and last residue. The order of the fields is V gene, D gene, J gene, clone size, CDR3 protein, CDR3 DNA. D genes are given only for firm matches. Some rows mark clone size as missing; the rest say once, few, many or name a class of expanded clone.

>TRBV18|TRBD2|TRBJ2-2|NA
CASSPRLAGAGGELFF
TGTGCCAGCTCACCCCGACTAGCGGGAGCCGGCGGGGAGCTGTTTTTT
>TRBV7-2|NA|TRBJ2-7|NA
CASSPTQVTYEQYF
TGTGCCAGCAGCCCGACCCAGGTCACCTACGAGCAGTACTTC
>TRBV7-2|NA|TRBJ2-5|NA
CASSLNQGIGETQYF
TGTGCCAGCAGCTTAAATCAGGGAATCGGGGAGACCCAGTACTTC
>TRBV7-2|TRBD1|TRBJ1-2|NA
CASSSKQGGLYGYTF
TGTGCCAGCAGCTCTAAACAGGGGGGGTTATATGGCTACACCTTC
>TRBV15|NA|TRBJ2-2|NA
CATSKPGNTGELFF
TGTGCCACCAGCAAGCCAGGGAACACCGGGGAGCTGTTTTTT
>TRBV10-3|NA|TRBJ2-6|NA
CAISESWQGTGANVLTF
TGTGCCATCAGTGAGTCATGGCAGGGAACTGGGGCCAACGTCCTGACTTTC
>TRBV5-1|TRBD1|TRBJ1-4|NA
CASTQGASTNEKLFF
TGCGCCAGCACCCAGGGGGCTTCAACTAATGAAAAACTGTTTTTT
>TRBV7-9|NA|TRBJ2-3|NA
CAPDGGVTDTQYF
TGTGCCCCGGACGGGGGAGTCACAGATACGCAGTATTTT
>TRBV11-1|NA|TRBJ2-1|once
CASRSPRSSYNEQFF
TGTGCCAGCAGATCTCCTCGTAGCTCCTACAATGAGCAGTTCTTC
>TRBV29-1|NA|TRBJ1-2|NA
CSVDARGWNGYTF
TGCAGCGTTGATGCCAGGGGTTGGAATGGCTACACCTTC
>TRBV5-1|NA|TRBJ2-3|NA
CASSSGLSSTDTQYF
TGCGCCAGCAGCTCGGGACTCTCCTCCACAGATACGCAGTATTTT
>TRBV6-1|TRBD1|TRBJ1-5|few
CASSEALRGQGFTRQPQHF
TGTGCCAGCAGTGAAGCGCTTCGGGGACAGGGGTTTACTCGTCAGCCCCAGCATTTT
>TRBV6-1|TRBD2|TRBJ2-1|NA
CALWREGYNEQFF
TGTGCCCTTTGGCGGGAGGGGTACAATGAGCAGTTCTTC
>TRBV7-2|TRBD2|TRBJ2-3|NA
CASSLGTSGGSGTDTQYF
TGTGCCAGCAGCTTAGGGACTAGCGGGGGGTCGGGCACAGATACGCAGTATTTT
>TRBV4-2|NA|TRBJ2-2|NA
CASSQRVSENTGELFF
TGTGCCAGCAGCCAGCGGGTTAGCGAAAACACCGGGGAGCTGTTTTTT
>TRBV28|TRBD1|TRBJ1-1|NA
CASANTIIQGAGEAFF
TGTGCCAGCGCTAATACGATCATCCAGGGGGCGGGTGAAGCTTTCTTT
>TRBV2|NA|TRBJ2-6|NA
CASRSTSGANVLTF
TGTGCCAGCAGGAGTACCTCTGGGGCCAACGTCCTGACTTTC
>TRBV20-1|NA|TRBJ1-1|once
CSARTVEAFF
TGCAGTGCTAGGACAGTCGAAGCTTTCTTT
>TRBV6-4|NA|TRBJ1-5|NA
CASSASSNQPQHF
TGTGCCAGCAGTGCCAGTAGCAATCAGCCCCAGCATTTT
>TRBV28|TRBD1|TRBJ2-7|NA
CASSLLLSLQTGTYEQYF
TGTGCCAGCAGTTTACTATTATCCCTTCAGACAGGGACCTACGAGCAGTACTTC
>TRBV30|NA|TRBJ2-7|NA
CAWRGSQPYEQYF
TGTGCCTGGAGGGGGAGCCAGCCCTACGAGCAGTACTTC
>TRBV7-9|TRBD1|TRBJ2-2|NA
CASSLRTGKTGELFF
TGTGCCAGCAGCTTAAGGACAGGGAAGACCGGGGAGCTGTTTTTT
>TRBV5-4|TRBD1|TRBJ1-1|NA
CASSGRQGVDTEAFF
TGTGCCAGCAGCGGACGACAGGGGGTGGACACTGAAGCTTTCTTT
>TRBV19|TRBD1|TRBJ1-6|NA
CASSIGDRNSPLHF
TGTGCCAGTAGTATAGGGGACAGGAATTCACCCCTCCACTTT
>TRBV9|NA|TRBJ2-1|NA
CASSVLDFAPNYNEQFF
TGTGCCAGCAGCGTCCTCGACTTTGCCCCCAACTACAATGAGCAGTTCTTC
>TRBV5-1|TRBD1|TRBJ2-1|NA
CASSLGQGALARDAQFF
TGCGCCAGCAGCTTGGGGCAGGGGGCTCTAGCGAGAGACGCACAGTTCTTC
>TRBV28|TRBD1|TRBJ1-5|once
CASRGTGGDPSNQPQHF
TGTGCCAGCAGGGGGACAGGGGGCGATCCGAGCAATCAGCCCCAGCATTTT
>TRBV5-1|NA|TRBJ1-5|NA
CASSLGEASNQPQHF
TGCGCCAGCAGCTTGGGAGAGGCAAGCAATCAGCCCCAGCATTTT
>TRBV7-2|TRBD2|TRBJ2-5|NA
CASSNRRGGLETQYF
TGTGCCAGCAGCAACCGGCGGGGGGGCTTAGAGACCCAGTACTTC
>TRBV5-5|TRBD2|TRBJ2-5|once
CASSLQSGGQETQYF
TGTGCCAGCAGCCTTCAAAGCGGGGGGCAAGAGACCCAGTACTTC
>TRBV4-3|NA|TRBJ1-4|few
CASSRSLQLDSEKLFF
TGCGCCAGCAGCCGATCCCTCCAACTCGACTCGGAAAAACTGTTTTTT
>TRBV4-1|NA|TRBJ2-7|NA
CASSSKEEGSTYEQYF
TGCGCCAGCAGCTCTAAGGAGGAGGGATCCACCTACGAGCAGTACTTC
>TRBV5-8|TRBD1|TRBJ1-5|few
CASSLGQGTNQPQHF
TGTGCCAGCAGCTTGGGACAGGGGACCAATCAGCCCCAGCATTTT
>TRBV30|TRBD2|TRBJ2-6|NA
CAWSHGGSGANVLTF
TGTGCCTGGTCCCACGGGGGGTCCGGGGCCAACGTCCTGACTTTC
>TRBV6-4|NA|TRBJ1-6|NA
CASSDEANSPLHF
TGTGCCAGCAGTGACGAAGCAAATTCACCCCTCCACTTT
>TRBV7-9|TRBD2|TRBJ2-7|NA
CASSSSGEALQYF
TGTGCCAGCAGCTCTAGCGGGGAGGCTTTGCAGTACTTC
>TRBV28|NA|TRBJ1-6|NA
CASRTAAAYNSPLHF
TGTGCCAGCAGAACTGCCGCCGCCTATAATTCACCCCTCCACTTT